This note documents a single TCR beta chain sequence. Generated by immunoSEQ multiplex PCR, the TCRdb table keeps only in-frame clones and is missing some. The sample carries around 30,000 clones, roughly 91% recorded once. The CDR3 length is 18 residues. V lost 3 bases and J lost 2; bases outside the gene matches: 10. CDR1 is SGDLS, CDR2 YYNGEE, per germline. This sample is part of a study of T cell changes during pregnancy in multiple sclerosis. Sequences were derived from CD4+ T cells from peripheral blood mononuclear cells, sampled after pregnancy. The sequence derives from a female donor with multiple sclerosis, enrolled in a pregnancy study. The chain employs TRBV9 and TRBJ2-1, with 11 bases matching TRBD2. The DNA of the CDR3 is TGTGCCAGCAGCGAGTTATCCGGGACTAGCGGAGCCTACAATGAGCAGTTCTTC. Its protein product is CASSELSGTSGAYNEQFF.